This is a list of T cell receptor beta chains from one sample in a study of cytomegalovirus exposure and HLA in healthy donors. The assay was immunoSEQ multiplex PCR, and TCRdb's table has in-frame clones only and misses some. The sample lists around 59,000 clones; approximately 80% were seen once. Sequenced: PBMCs. These TCRs come from a human donor in good health. Each CDR3 is given with its conserved first and last residue. The D gene is left open where the match is weak. Clone sizes are given selectively: once, few, many, or a class where the clone is expanded.

CDR3 protein: CATSRAGAGNYNEQFF
CDR3 DNA: TGTGCCACCAGCAGAGCCGGAGCGGGAAACTACAATGAGCAGTTCTTC
D gene: TRBD2
clone size: .
V gene: TRBV15
J gene: TRBJ2-1

CDR3 protein: CASSLGQGGYEQYF
CDR3 DNA: TGTGCCAGCAGCTTAGGACAGGGGGGGTACGAGCAGTACTTC
D gene: TRBD1
clone size: .
V gene: TRBV7-9
J gene: TRBJ2-7

CDR3 protein: CSSSLGYGYTF
CDR3 DNA: TGTTCCAGCAGCCTCGGGTATGGCTACACCTTC
D gene: .
clone size: .
V gene: TRBV7-9
J gene: TRBJ1-2

CDR3 protein: CASSRQGFEDFF
CDR3 DNA: TGTGCCAGCAGCCGACAGGGTTTTGAGGATTTCTTT
D gene: TRBD1
clone size: .
V gene: TRBV5-4
J gene: TRBJ1-1

CDR3 protein: CASSETGKVEETQYF
CDR3 DNA: TGTGCCAGCAGCGAGACAGGGAAGGTTGAAGAGACCCAGTACTTC
D gene: TRBD1
clone size: .
V gene: TRBV11-2
J gene: TRBJ2-5

CDR3 protein: CASSHLGEGRYGTQYF
CDR3 DNA: TGCGCCAGCAGCCACTTAGGGGAAGGTAGATATGGTACGCAGTATTTT
D gene: .
clone size: .
V gene: TRBV4-3
J gene: TRBJ2-3

CDR3 protein: CASSLDRYQETQYF
CDR3 DNA: TGTGCCAGCAGTTTGGACAGGTACCAAGAGACCCAGTACTTC
D gene: TRBD1
clone size: .
V gene: TRBV27
J gene: TRBJ2-5

CDR3 protein: CASRATGTSGGDTQYF
CDR3 DNA: TGTGCCAGTCGGGCAACTGGGACTAGCGGAGGGGATACGCAGTATTTT
D gene: TRBD2
clone size: .
V gene: TRBV19
J gene: TRBJ2-3

CDR3 protein: CASSQDLRELYEQYF
CDR3 DNA: TGTGCCAGCAGCCAAGATTTACGAGAACTCTACGAGCAGTACTTC
D gene: .
clone size: .
V gene: TRBV4-2
J gene: TRBJ2-7

CDR3 protein: CASRFMSGYTF
CDR3 DNA: TGTGCCAGCAGATTTATGTCTGGCTACACCTTC
D gene: .
clone size: .
V gene: TRBV2
J gene: TRBJ1-2

CDR3 protein: CASSDLSHLLDTQYF
CDR3 DNA: TGTGCCAGCAGCGACCTTAGCCACCTTTTGGATACGCAGTATTTT
D gene: .
clone size: few
V gene: TRBV28
J gene: TRBJ2-3

CDR3 protein: CASTITGQGSYEQYF
CDR3 DNA: TGTGCCAGCACCATCACGGGACAGGGCTCCTACGAGCAGTACTTC
D gene: TRBD1
clone size: once
V gene: TRBV28
J gene: TRBJ2-7

CDR3 protein: CASSPYNEQFF
CDR3 DNA: TGTGCCAGCAGCCCATACAATGAGCAGTTCTTC
D gene: .
clone size: once
V gene: TRBV7-9
J gene: TRBJ2-1

CDR3 protein: CASSFPLVSYEQYF
CDR3 DNA: TGTGCCAGCAGCTTTCCGCTAGTGTCCTACGAGCAGTACTTC
D gene: .
clone size: .
V gene: TRBV5-6
J gene: TRBJ2-7

CDR3 protein: CASSSWSDSDTQYF
CDR3 DNA: TGCGCCAGCAGCTCGTGGTCAGATTCAGATACGCAGTATTTT
D gene: .
clone size: .
V gene: TRBV5-1
J gene: TRBJ2-3

CDR3 protein: CASSVRAGGTDTQYF
CDR3 DNA: TGTGCCAGCAGTGTAAGGGCAGGGGGCACAGATACGCAGTATTTT
D gene: .
clone size: .
V gene: TRBV2
J gene: TRBJ2-3

CDR3 protein: CASSLTGGDRGYNEQFF
CDR3 DNA: TGTGCCAGCAGCTTAACGGGGGGGGACAGGGGCTACAATGAGCAGTTCTTC
D gene: TRBD1
clone size: .
V gene: TRBV7-3
J gene: TRBJ2-1

CDR3 protein: CASSTGQFNQPQHF
CDR3 DNA: TGTGCCAGCAGTACGGGACAGTTCAATCAGCCCCAGCATTTT
D gene: TRBD1
clone size: .
V gene: TRBV25-1
J gene: TRBJ1-5

CDR3 protein: CASSPFGIDSSYEQYF
CDR3 DNA: TGTGCCAGCAGCCCTTTCGGGATAGATTCCTCCTACGAGCAGTACTTC
D gene: .
clone size: .
V gene: TRBV5-6
J gene: TRBJ2-7

CDR3 protein: CASSSAGVYNEQFF
CDR3 DNA: TGTGCCAGCAGCTCAGCGGGAGTCTACAATGAGCAGTTCTTC
D gene: TRBD2
clone size: .
V gene: TRBV7-2
J gene: TRBJ2-1

CDR3 protein: CASMLPTRTDSKNIQYF
CDR3 DNA: TGTGCCAGCATGCTTCCCACTCGGACGGACAGTAAAAACATTCAGTACTTC
D gene: .
clone size: .
V gene: TRBV27
J gene: TRBJ2-4

CDR3 protein: CASSVGQYNSPLHF
CDR3 DNA: TGTGCCAGCAGCGTAGGACAGTATAATTCACCCCTCCACTTT
D gene: .
clone size: .
V gene: TRBV9
J gene: TRBJ1-6

CDR3 protein: CASSASGRADTDTQYF
CDR3 DNA: TGTGCCAGCAGCGCTAGCGGGAGGGCCGATACAGATACGCAGTATTTT
D gene: TRBD2
clone size: .
V gene: TRBV9
J gene: TRBJ2-3

CDR3 protein: CASSQDLTEETQYF
CDR3 DNA: TGCGCCAGCAGCCAAGATTTGACAGAAGAGACCCAGTACTTC
D gene: .
clone size: once
V gene: TRBV4-3
J gene: TRBJ2-5

CDR3 protein: CATGGRTSGGTNEQFF
CDR3 DNA: TGTGCCACCGGGGGAAGGACTAGCGGGGGAACGAATGAGCAGTTCTTC
D gene: TRBD2
clone size: .
V gene: TRBV2
J gene: TRBJ2-1

CDR3 protein: CSAGWFGVEKLFF
CDR3 DNA: TGTTCCGCGGGGTGGTTCGGGGTCGAAAAACTGTTTTTT
D gene: .
clone size: few
V gene: TRBV7-9
J gene: TRBJ1-4

CDR3 protein: CSVATRGGYTF
CDR3 DNA: TGCAGCGTTGCAACAAGAGGCGGCTACACCTTC
D gene: .
clone size: .
V gene: TRBV29-1
J gene: TRBJ1-2

CDR3 protein: CASSKGTGSGRASNTGELFF
CDR3 DNA: TGTGCCAGCAGCAAGGGGACAGGGAGCGGCCGGGCCTCGAACACCGGGGAGCTGTTTTTT
D gene: .
clone size: .
V gene: TRBV21-1
J gene: TRBJ2-2

CDR3 protein: CASSPELAGGLLNEQFF
CDR3 DNA: TGTGCCAGCAGCCCAGAATTAGCGGGAGGGCTTCTCAATGAGCAGTTCTTC
D gene: TRBD2
clone size: .
V gene: TRBV7-8
J gene: TRBJ2-1

CDR3 protein: CASRVPSGFVDGYTF
CDR3 DNA: TGTGCCAGCAGGGTCCCCTCAGGGTTCGTGGATGGCTACACCTTC
D gene: .
clone size: .
V gene: TRBV5-5
J gene: TRBJ1-2

CDR3 protein: CASSLYGQGMGYNEQFF
CDR3 DNA: TGTGCCAGCAGCTTATATGGACAGGGGATGGGTTACAATGAGCAGTTCTTC
D gene: TRBD1
clone size: .
V gene: TRBV7-8
J gene: TRBJ2-1

CDR3 protein: CASSDTGTPGLEQYF
CDR3 DNA: TGCGCCAGCAGCGATACAGGGACCCCAGGACTCGAGCAGTACTTC
D gene: .
clone size: .
V gene: TRBV5-1
J gene: TRBJ2-7

CDR3 protein: CASSPGQGPYEQYF
CDR3 DNA: TGTGCCAGCAGTCCCGGACAGGGTCCCTACGAGCAGTACTTC
D gene: TRBD1
clone size: .
V gene: TRBV27
J gene: TRBJ2-7

CDR3 protein: CASSMKSGAGGPDNEQFF
CDR3 DNA: TGTGCCAGTAGTATGAAAAGCGGGGCGGGAGGGCCGGATAATGAGCAGTTCTTC
D gene: TRBD2
clone size: .
V gene: TRBV19
J gene: TRBJ2-1

CDR3 protein: CASSLLAGGRTNEQFF
CDR3 DNA: TGTGCCAGCAGCTTGCTAGCGGGAGGTAGGACCAATGAGCAGTTCTTC
D gene: TRBD2
clone size: once
V gene: TRBV5-6
J gene: TRBJ2-1

CDR3 protein: CASSSRQGYYEQYF
CDR3 DNA: TGTGCCAGCAGCTCCAGACAGGGATACTACGAGCAGTACTTC
D gene: TRBD1
clone size: .
V gene: TRBV5-6
J gene: TRBJ2-7

CDR3 protein: CASSIDGRLAGVGEQFF
CDR3 DNA: TGTGCCAGTAGTATAGATGGACGACTAGCGGGAGTCGGTGAGCAGTTCTTC
D gene: TRBD2
clone size: .
V gene: TRBV19
J gene: TRBJ2-1

CDR3 protein: CASSLGGNRYEQYF
CDR3 DNA: TGTGCCAGCAGTTTAGGCGGGAATCGCTACGAGCAGTACTTC
D gene: .
clone size: .
V gene: TRBV28
J gene: TRBJ2-7

CDR3 protein: CASSRGLAGNSRTTDTQYF
CDR3 DNA: TGTGCCAGCAGCCGAGGACTAGCGGGAAACTCCCGCACCACAGATACGCAGTATTTT
D gene: TRBD2
clone size: .
V gene: TRBV7-9
J gene: TRBJ2-3

CDR3 protein: CASSLVQAANEKLFF
CDR3 DNA: TGCGCCAGCAGCTTGGTCCAAGCCGCTAATGAAAAACTGTTTTTT
D gene: .
clone size: .
V gene: TRBV5-1
J gene: TRBJ1-4

CDR3 protein: CASSLSMGPGELFF
CDR3 DNA: TGCGCCAGCAGCTTGTCTATGGGGCCCGGGGAGCTGTTTTTT
D gene: .
clone size: .
V gene: TRBV5-1
J gene: TRBJ2-2

CDR3 protein: CASSLGRNTGELFF
CDR3 DNA: TGCGCCAGCAGCTTGGGTCGGAACACCGGGGAGCTGTTTTTT
D gene: .
clone size: .
V gene: TRBV5-1
J gene: TRBJ2-2

CDR3 protein: CAWRGDSSYEQYF
CDR3 DNA: TGTGCCTGGAGGGGGGACTCCTCCTACGAGCAGTACTTC
D gene: .
clone size: .
V gene: TRBV30
J gene: TRBJ2-7

CDR3 protein: CAISEDPGNQPQHF
CDR3 DNA: TGTGCCATCAGTGAGGATCCAGGGAATCAGCCCCAGCATTTT
D gene: .
clone size: .
V gene: TRBV10-3
J gene: TRBJ1-5

CDR3 protein: CASSLDGRGAKNIQYF
CDR3 DNA: TGCGCCAGCAGCTTGGATGGCAGGGGAGCCAAAAACATTCAGTACTTC
D gene: .
clone size: .
V gene: TRBV5-1
J gene: TRBJ2-4

CDR3 protein: CSIVSGGSEQYF
CDR3 DNA: TGTTCCATCGTTAGCGGGGGGTCCGAGCAGTACTTC
D gene: TRBD2
clone size: .
V gene: TRBV7-9
J gene: TRBJ2-7

CDR3 protein: CASSRTGTYNEQFF
CDR3 DNA: TGTGCCAGCAGCAGGACAGGGACCTACAATGAGCAGTTCTTC
D gene: TRBD1
clone size: .
V gene: TRBV5-4
J gene: TRBJ2-1

CDR3 protein: CASSLVAAGSTDTQYF
CDR3 DNA: TGTGCCAGCAGCTTAGTTGCGGCGGGGAGCACAGATACGCAGTATTTT
D gene: .
clone size: .
V gene: TRBV7-2
J gene: TRBJ2-3

CDR3 protein: CASIDMNDGTGWTTEAFF
CDR3 DNA: TGTGCCAGCATCGATATGAATGACGGGACAGGGTGGACCACTGAAGCTTTCTTT
D gene: TRBD1
clone size: .
V gene: TRBV28
J gene: TRBJ1-1

CDR3 protein: CSSSPSGETQYF
CDR3 DNA: TGTTCCAGCAGCCCTAGCGGGGAGACCCAGTACTTC
D gene: TRBD2
clone size: few
V gene: TRBV7-9
J gene: TRBJ2-5

CDR3 protein: CASRDHGDMNTEAFF
CDR3 DNA: TGTGCCAGCAGGGATCATGGGGACATGAACACTGAAGCTTTCTTT
D gene: .
clone size: once
V gene: TRBV2
J gene: TRBJ1-1

CDR3 protein: CASSSTGVAYNEQFF
CDR3 DNA: TGTGCCAGCAGCTCGACAGGGGTAGCTTACAATGAGCAGTTCTTC
D gene: TRBD1
clone size: .
V gene: TRBV7-2
J gene: TRBJ2-1

CDR3 protein: CASSSFGGLAGGLQYF
CDR3 DNA: TGTGCCAGCAGCTCCTTTGGAGGACTAGCGGGGGGCCTCCAGTACTTC
D gene: TRBD2
clone size: .
V gene: TRBV7-2
J gene: TRBJ2-7

CDR3 protein: CASSSQDRNYGYTF
CDR3 DNA: TGTGCCAGCAGCTCACAGGACAGGAACTATGGCTACACCTTC
D gene: TRBD1
clone size: .
V gene: TRBV4-2
J gene: TRBJ1-2

CDR3 protein: CASSQSPSGSSYEQYF
CDR3 DNA: TGCGCCAGCAGCCAATCCCCTAGCGGGAGCTCCTACGAGCAGTACTTC
D gene: TRBD2
clone size: .
V gene: TRBV5-1
J gene: TRBJ2-7

CDR3 protein: CASSTTGGQGDGYTF
CDR3 DNA: TGTGCCAGCAGCACTACCGGGGGACAGGGCGATGGCTACACCTTC
D gene: TRBD1
clone size: .
V gene: TRBV7-2
J gene: TRBJ1-2

CDR3 protein: CASSAGSGGETQYF
CDR3 DNA: TGCGCCAGCAGCGCAGGGTCGGGGGGAGAGACCCAGTACTTC
D gene: TRBD2
clone size: .
V gene: TRBV5-1
J gene: TRBJ2-5

CDR3 protein: CASSQDNSGGADTQYF
CDR3 DNA: TGTGCCAGCAGCCAAGATAACAGCGGGGGGGCAGATACGCAGTATTTT
D gene: TRBD2
clone size: .
V gene: TRBV4-2
J gene: TRBJ2-3